These T cell receptor beta chains were read from a single sample in a study of blood T cell repertoires in COVID-19. Libraries were prepared by immunoSEQ multiplex PCR; TCRdb keeps only in-frame clonotypes and omits some of them. The sample holds under 150,000 clones; over 60% are singletons and the top ten take around 3%. The sequenced sample was PBMCs or T cells enriched from blood (not recorded which). The receptors derive from a woman between 45 and 60 years old who had recovered from COVID-19. The CDR3 runs from the conserved cysteine through the conserved F or W. Fields, in order: CDR3 length, clone size, D gene, J gene, V gene, CDR3 DNA, CDR3 protein. The D gene is left open where the match is weak. Clone size is shown for a subset of rows, as once, few, many or a class of expanded clone.

len: 15; abundance: NA; d_gene: NA; j_gene: TRBJ2-5; v_gene: TRBV5-1; CDR3nt: TGCGCCAGCAGCTTGGGGCTTCATAGGGGCGAGACCCAGTACTTC; CDR3aa: CASSLGLHRGETQYF
len: 15; abundance: few; d_gene: NA; j_gene: TRBJ2-1; v_gene: TRBV9; CDR3nt: TGTGCCAGCAGCGTAGCAGGGGAGTCCTACAATGAGCAGTTCTTC; CDR3aa: CASSVAGESYNEQFF
len: 16; abundance: NA; d_gene: TRBD2; j_gene: TRBJ2-3; v_gene: TRBV24-1; CDR3nt: TGTGCCACCAGTGCCGGGACTAGCGGGAGACGGGATACGCAGTATTTT; CDR3aa: CATSAGTSGRRDTQYF
len: 15; abundance: NA; d_gene: TRBD1; j_gene: TRBJ1-5; v_gene: TRBV10-3; CDR3nt: TGTGCCATCAGTGCGACAGGGGACGGAAATCAGCCCCAGCATTTT; CDR3aa: CAISATGDGNQPQHF
len: 11; abundance: NA; d_gene: NA; j_gene: TRBJ2-3; v_gene: TRBV5-1; CDR3nt: TGCGCCAGCAGCTGGACAAAACCGCAGTATTTT; CDR3aa: CASSWTKPQYF
len: 16; abundance: few; d_gene: NA; j_gene: TRBJ2-1; v_gene: TRBV7-8; CDR3nt: TGTGCCAGCAGCTTACAGATAACAAACCCTTACAATGAGCAGTTCTTC; CDR3aa: CASSLQITNPYNEQFF
len: 15; abundance: NA; d_gene: NA; j_gene: TRBJ2-3; v_gene: TRBV5-1; CDR3nt: TGCGCCAGCAGCTCCTGGGCGGGACTGAGAGATACGCAGTATTTT; CDR3aa: CASSSWAGLRDTQYF
len: 15; abundance: few; d_gene: TRBD2; j_gene: TRBJ2-3; v_gene: TRBV11-3; CDR3nt: TGTGCCAGCAGCTTTGTAGCGGGGGGGCAAGATACGCAGTATTTT; CDR3aa: CASSFVAGGQDTQYF
len: 13; abundance: once; d_gene: NA; j_gene: TRBJ1-2; v_gene: TRBV28; CDR3nt: TGTGCCAGCAGCCGCACCGCCATAGATGGCTACACCTTC; CDR3aa: CASSRTAIDGYTF
len: 15; abundance: NA; d_gene: TRBD1; j_gene: TRBJ1-2; v_gene: TRBV9; CDR3nt: TGTGCCAGCAGCGAAACCCCGGGACAGAAATATGGCTACACCTTC; CDR3aa: CASSETPGQKYGYTF
len: 14; abundance: NA; d_gene: NA; j_gene: TRBJ2-5; v_gene: TRBV5-1; CDR3nt: TGCGCCAGCAGCTTAGGAGGGCTGCAAGAGACCCAGTACTTC; CDR3aa: CASSLGGLQETQYF
len: 13; abundance: once; d_gene: NA; j_gene: TRBJ2-7; v_gene: TRBV28; CDR3nt: TGTGCCAGCAGTTTAGCCTCGGGCTACGAGCAGTACTTC; CDR3aa: CASSLASGYEQYF
len: 17; abundance: NA; d_gene: TRBD1; j_gene: TRBJ1-1; v_gene: TRBV5-6; CDR3nt: TGTGCCAGCAGCCTCACCGGGACAGGGACAATGGGCACTGAAGCTTTCTTT; CDR3aa: CASSLTGTGTMGTEAFF
len: 15; abundance: NA; d_gene: TRBD2; j_gene: TRBJ2-7; v_gene: TRBV2; CDR3nt: TGTGCCACCAGAAGTTTGCGGGGGGCATCCTACGAGCAGTACTTC; CDR3aa: CATRSLRGASYEQYF
len: 14; abundance: NA; d_gene: NA; j_gene: TRBJ2-5; v_gene: TRBV7-8; CDR3nt: TGTGCCAGCAGCTTAGCAGCAGGTCAAGAGACCCAGTACTTC; CDR3aa: CASSLAAGQETQYF
len: 16; abundance: NA; d_gene: NA; j_gene: TRBJ2-3; v_gene: TRBV7-3; CDR3nt: TGTGCCAGCAGCTTATGGGGGGGCTCGAGCACAGATACGCAGTATTTT; CDR3aa: CASSLWGGSSTDTQYF
len: 11; abundance: NA; d_gene: NA; j_gene: TRBJ1-1; v_gene: TRBV19; CDR3nt: TGTGCCAGTAGTGTCGGAGCTGAAGCTTTCTTT; CDR3aa: CASSVGAEAFF
len: 16; abundance: NA; d_gene: NA; j_gene: TRBJ2-2; v_gene: TRBV9; CDR3nt: TGTGCCAGCAGCGTAAACGAGGGGGCGAACACCGGGGAGCTGTTTTTT; CDR3aa: CASSVNEGANTGELFF
len: 14; abundance: NA; d_gene: TRBD2; j_gene: TRBJ2-3; v_gene: TRBV28; CDR3nt: TGTGCCAGCAGGGAGACTAGCGGGACGCCCTCAGAGTATTTT; CDR3aa: CASRETSGTPSEYF
len: 13; abundance: NA; d_gene: NA; j_gene: TRBJ2-2; v_gene: TRBV19; CDR3nt: TGTGCCAGTACGGGCAGGGTTACCGGGGAGCTGTTTTTT; CDR3aa: CASTGRVTGELFF
len: 11; abundance: NA; d_gene: NA; j_gene: TRBJ2-7; v_gene: TRBV27; CDR3nt: TGTGCCAGCAGTAGGGGCCACGAGCAGTACTTC; CDR3aa: CASSRGHEQYF
len: 14; abundance: NA; d_gene: NA; j_gene: TRBJ1-5; v_gene: TRBV28; CDR3nt: TGTGCCAGCATTGCATTCGGGAACAATCAGCCCCAGCATTTT; CDR3aa: CASIAFGNNQPQHF
len: 11; abundance: NA; d_gene: TRBD1; j_gene: TRBJ1-2; v_gene: TRBV2; CDR3nt: TGTGCCAGCAGGACAGGGCGAGGCTACACCTTC; CDR3aa: CASRTGRGYTF
len: 14; abundance: many; d_gene: TRBD1; j_gene: TRBJ1-2; v_gene: TRBV24-1; CDR3nt: TGTGCCACCAGTGATCGGACAGGGGGCTGGGGCTACACCTTC; CDR3aa: CATSDRTGGWGYTF
len: 14; abundance: NA; d_gene: TRBD1; j_gene: TRBJ2-7; v_gene: TRBV6-1; CDR3nt: TGTGCCAGCAGTGAAGGGACAGGGTTCTACGAGCAGTACTTC; CDR3aa: CASSEGTGFYEQYF
len: 13; abundance: many; d_gene: NA; j_gene: TRBJ1-2; v_gene: TRBV10-3; CDR3nt: TGTGCCATCAGTGGATCAGGGGTCTATGGCTACACCTTC; CDR3aa: CAISGSGVYGYTF
len: 18; abundance: NA; d_gene: TRBD1; j_gene: TRBJ2-3; v_gene: TRBV7-3; CDR3nt: TGTGCCAGCAGCTTCCTCCCGGGACAGGCCCCTAGCACAGATACGCAGTATTTT; CDR3aa: CASSFLPGQAPSTDTQYF
len: 16; abundance: NA; d_gene: TRBD1; j_gene: TRBJ2-3; v_gene: TRBV5-1; CDR3nt: TGCGCCAGCAGCTTGGCGGGACAGGGGGCGGCAGATACGCAGTATTTT; CDR3aa: CASSLAGQGAADTQYF
len: 15; abundance: NA; d_gene: TRBD2; j_gene: TRBJ2-1; v_gene: TRBV25-1; CDR3nt: TGTGCCAGCAGTGGGACTAGCGGACCCTACAATGAGCAGTTCTTC; CDR3aa: CASSGTSGPYNEQFF
len: 15; abundance: NA; d_gene: NA; j_gene: TRBJ2-1; v_gene: TRBV27; CDR3nt: TGTGCCAGCAGTCCTCTCCTCGGGGGGCGAGGTGAGCAGTTCTTC; CDR3aa: CASSPLLGGRGEQFF
len: 13; abundance: NA; d_gene: NA; j_gene: TRBJ2-5; v_gene: TRBV3-1/TRBV3-2; CDR3nt: TGTGCCACCCGAGCGAGGGGGAAAGAGACCCAGTACTTC; CDR3aa: CATRARGKETQYF
len: 14; abundance: NA; d_gene: NA; j_gene: TRBJ1-5; v_gene: TRBV21-1; CDR3nt: TGTGCCAGCAGATTAACCCAGGGGGCACAGCCCCAGCATTTT; CDR3aa: CASRLTQGAQPQHF
len: 13; abundance: NA; d_gene: NA; j_gene: TRBJ1-2; v_gene: TRBV12-3/TRBV12-4; CDR3nt: TGTGCCAGCAGCTTTGGGACTAGCTATGGCTACACCTTC; CDR3aa: CASSFGTSYGYTF
len: 12; abundance: few; d_gene: NA; j_gene: TRBJ2-7; v_gene: TRBV2; CDR3nt: TGTGCCAGCAGGCTTAGCACCTACGAGCAGTACTTC; CDR3aa: CASRLSTYEQYF
len: 16; abundance: NA; d_gene: NA; j_gene: TRBJ2-1; v_gene: TRBV6-6; CDR3nt: TGTGCCAGCAGACAAATTGGGAGTGGGTCCTACAATGAGCAGTTCTTC; CDR3aa: CASRQIGSGSYNEQFF
len: 16; abundance: NA; d_gene: NA; j_gene: TRBJ2-3; v_gene: TRBV27; CDR3nt: TGTGCCAGCAGTACCCAAGGGGCGGGGAGCACAGATACGCAGTATTTT; CDR3aa: CASSTQGAGSTDTQYF
len: 15; abundance: NA; d_gene: NA; j_gene: TRBJ2-5; v_gene: TRBV4-1; CDR3nt: TGCGCCAGCAGCCCCCGGGACACTCACCAAGAGACCCAGTACTTC; CDR3aa: CASSPRDTHQETQYF
len: 15; abundance: NA; d_gene: NA; j_gene: TRBJ2-7; v_gene: TRBV2; CDR3nt: TGTGCCAGCAGTCGGCTAGCAAGAGGCAGTGGCGAGCAGTACTTC; CDR3aa: CASSRLARGSGEQYF
len: 12; abundance: NA; d_gene: NA; j_gene: TRBJ1-2; v_gene: TRBV11-2; CDR3nt: TGTGCCAGCAGCTTAGTCCCGGGGGGCTACACCTTC; CDR3aa: CASSLVPGGYTF
len: 15; abundance: few; d_gene: NA; j_gene: TRBJ1-1; v_gene: TRBV18; CDR3nt: TGTGCCAGCTCACCGGTCGACTTCGGGAACACTGAAGCTTTCTTT; CDR3aa: CASSPVDFGNTEAFF
len: 14; abundance: NA; d_gene: NA; j_gene: TRBJ1-1; v_gene: TRBV29-1; CDR3nt: TGCAGCGTGCAACCTCTCACGGTAAACACTGAAGCTTTCTTT; CDR3aa: CSVQPLTVNTEAFF
len: 15; abundance: NA; d_gene: NA; j_gene: TRBJ1-3; v_gene: TRBV2; CDR3nt: TGTGCCAGCAGTGAGTCCCCAAACTCTGGAAACACCATATATTTT; CDR3aa: CASSESPNSGNTIYF
len: 12; abundance: many; d_gene: NA; j_gene: TRBJ1-3; v_gene: TRBV30; CDR3nt: TGTGCCTGGAAAGCGACGGGAAACACCATATATTTT; CDR3aa: CAWKATGNTIYF
len: 13; abundance: NA; d_gene: NA; j_gene: TRBJ2-7; v_gene: TRBV11-2; CDR3nt: TGTGCCAGCAGCTTAACAGGGCCCTACGAGCAGTACTTC; CDR3aa: CASSLTGPYEQYF
len: 17; abundance: NA; d_gene: NA; j_gene: TRBJ2-1; v_gene: TRBV6-6; CDR3nt: TGTGCCAGCAGTCACCTAGTAGGGGGGGGCTCCTACAATGAGCAGTTCTTC; CDR3aa: CASSHLVGGGSYNEQFF
len: 15; abundance: NA; d_gene: TRBD1; j_gene: TRBJ1-4; v_gene: TRBV6-1; CDR3nt: TGTGCCAGCAGTGATAGGACAGGGGTTAATGAAAAACTGTTTTTT; CDR3aa: CASSDRTGVNEKLFF
len: 12; abundance: NA; d_gene: NA; j_gene: TRBJ2-1; v_gene: TRBV11-2; CDR3nt: TGTGCCAGCAGCTTCGGTGGCAATGAGCAGTTCTTC; CDR3aa: CASSFGGNEQFF